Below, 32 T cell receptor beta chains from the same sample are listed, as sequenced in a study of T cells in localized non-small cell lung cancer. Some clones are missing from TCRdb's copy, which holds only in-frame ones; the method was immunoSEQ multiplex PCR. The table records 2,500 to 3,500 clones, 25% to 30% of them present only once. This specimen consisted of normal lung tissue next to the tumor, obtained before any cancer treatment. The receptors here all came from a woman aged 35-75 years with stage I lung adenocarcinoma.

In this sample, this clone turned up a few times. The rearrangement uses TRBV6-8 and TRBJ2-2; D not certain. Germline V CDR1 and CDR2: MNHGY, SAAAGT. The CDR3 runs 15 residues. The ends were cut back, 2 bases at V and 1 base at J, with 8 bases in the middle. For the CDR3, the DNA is TGTGCCAGCAGTTACCTGGCCCTGAACACCGGGGAGCTGTTTTTT. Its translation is CASSYLALNTGELFF.

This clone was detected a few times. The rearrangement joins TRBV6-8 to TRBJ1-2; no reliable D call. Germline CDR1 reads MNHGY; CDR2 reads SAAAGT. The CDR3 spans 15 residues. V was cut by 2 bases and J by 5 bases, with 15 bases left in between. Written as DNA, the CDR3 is TGTGCCAGCAGTTACCGACCGGGTGGGAAATATGGCTACACCTTC. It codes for CASSYRPGGKYGYTF.

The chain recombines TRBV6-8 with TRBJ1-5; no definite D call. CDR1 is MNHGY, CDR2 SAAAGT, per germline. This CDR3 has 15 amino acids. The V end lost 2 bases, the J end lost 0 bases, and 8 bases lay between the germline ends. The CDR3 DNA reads TGTGCCAGCAGTTACGGGAGCTTTAGCAATCAGCCCCAGCATTTT. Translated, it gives CASSYGSFSNQPQHF.

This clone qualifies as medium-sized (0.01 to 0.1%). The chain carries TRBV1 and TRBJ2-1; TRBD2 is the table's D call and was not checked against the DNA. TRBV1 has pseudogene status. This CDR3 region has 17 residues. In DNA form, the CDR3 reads TGCGCCAGCAGCCAAGAATCTGGGACTAGATTCCACAATGAGCAGTTCTTC. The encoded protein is CASSQESGTRFHNEQFF.

CDR3 in amino acids: CSAEGQNTGELFF. CDR3 nucleotide sequence: TGCAGCGCCGAGGGGCAAAACACCGGGGAGCTGTTTTTT. V usage is TRBV29-1 and J usage is TRBJ2-2, with D perhaps assigned TRBD1 or TRBD2 (5 bases each). Per germline, CDR1 SQVTM and CDR2 ANQGSEA. Trimming removed 7 bases at V and 2 bases at J, with 11 bases between. The CDR3 covers 13 residues.

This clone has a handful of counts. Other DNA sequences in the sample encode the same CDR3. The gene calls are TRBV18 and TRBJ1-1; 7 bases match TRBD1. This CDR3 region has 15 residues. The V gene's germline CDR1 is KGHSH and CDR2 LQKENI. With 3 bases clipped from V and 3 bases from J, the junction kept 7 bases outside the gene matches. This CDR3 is CASSPGRDRHTEAFF. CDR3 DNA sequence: TGTGCCAGCTCACCCGGCCGGGACAGACACACTGAAGCTTTCTTT.

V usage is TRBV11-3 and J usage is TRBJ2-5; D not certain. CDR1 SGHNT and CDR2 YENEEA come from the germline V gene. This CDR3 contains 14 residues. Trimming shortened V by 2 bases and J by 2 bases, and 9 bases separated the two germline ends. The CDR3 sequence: CASSLTDGQETQYF. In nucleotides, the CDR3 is TGTGCCAGCAGCTTAACGGACGGGCAAGAGACCCAGTACTTC.

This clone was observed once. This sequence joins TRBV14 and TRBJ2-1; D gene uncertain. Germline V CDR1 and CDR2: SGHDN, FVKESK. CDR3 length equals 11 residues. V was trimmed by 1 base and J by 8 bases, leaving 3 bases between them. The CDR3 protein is CASSQGYEQFF. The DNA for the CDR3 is TGTGCCAGCAGCCAAGGCTATGAGCAGTTCTTC.

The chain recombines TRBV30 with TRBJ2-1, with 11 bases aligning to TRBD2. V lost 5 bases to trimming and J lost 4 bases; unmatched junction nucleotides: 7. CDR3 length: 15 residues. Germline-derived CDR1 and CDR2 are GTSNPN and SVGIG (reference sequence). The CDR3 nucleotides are TGTGCCTGGGACCCTTGGACTAGCGGGTACAATGAGCAGTTCTTC. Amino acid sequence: CAWDPWTSGYNEQFF.

As DNA, the CDR3 is TGTGCCAGCAGCCCTCCGGGGTCCCCGGGGACAGATACGCAGTATTTT. Its protein is CASSPPGSPGTDTQYF. The J gene is TRBJ2-3, the V gene TRBV14, with a weak D call TRBD2 (5 bases). The V gene lost 4 bases and the J gene lost 3 bases, with 17 bases spanning the gap. Per the germline V gene, CDR1 is SGHDN and CDR2 is FVKESK. This CDR3 comprises 16 residues.

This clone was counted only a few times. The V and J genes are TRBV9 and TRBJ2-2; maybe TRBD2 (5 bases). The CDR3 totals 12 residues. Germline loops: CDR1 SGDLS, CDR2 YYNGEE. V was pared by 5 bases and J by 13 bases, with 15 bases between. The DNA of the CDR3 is TGTGCCAGCAGTTTAGGGTCCCGGGGGCTGTTTTTT. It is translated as CASSLGSRGLFF.

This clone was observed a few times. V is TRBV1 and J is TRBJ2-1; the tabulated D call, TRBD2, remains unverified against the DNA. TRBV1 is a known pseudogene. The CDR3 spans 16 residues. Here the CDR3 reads CASSQLAGGPGNEQFF. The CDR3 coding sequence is TGCGCCAGCAGCCAATTGGCGGGGGGGCCGGGCAATGAGCAGTTCTTC.

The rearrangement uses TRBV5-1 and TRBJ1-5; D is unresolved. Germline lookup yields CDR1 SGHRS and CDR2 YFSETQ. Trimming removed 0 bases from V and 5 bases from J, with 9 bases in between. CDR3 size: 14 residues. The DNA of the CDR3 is TGCGCCAGCAGCTTGGGGGCAGTCGATCAGCCCCAGCATTTT. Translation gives CASSLGAVDQPQHF.

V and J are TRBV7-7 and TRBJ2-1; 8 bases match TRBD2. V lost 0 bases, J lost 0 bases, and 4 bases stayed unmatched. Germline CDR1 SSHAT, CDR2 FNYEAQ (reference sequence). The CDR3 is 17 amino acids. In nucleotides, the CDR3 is TGTGCCAGCAGCTTAGCGACTAGCGCGAGCTCCTACAATGAGCAGTTCTTC. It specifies CASSLATSASSYNEQFF.

The CDR3 bases are TGTGCCAGCAGCCGTCTGGGGCAGGGAAACATTCAGTACTTC. Residues: CASSRLGQGNIQYF. The rearrangement links TRBV14 to TRBJ2-4; D may be TRBD1 (5 bases). V lost 4 bases and J lost 6, with 13 bases in between. The CDR3 covers 14 residues. Germline loops: CDR1 SGHDN, CDR2 FVKESK.

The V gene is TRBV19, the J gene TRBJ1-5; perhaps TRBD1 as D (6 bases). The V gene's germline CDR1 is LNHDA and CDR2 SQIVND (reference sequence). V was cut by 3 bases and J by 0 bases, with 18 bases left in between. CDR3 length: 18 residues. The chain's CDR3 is CASSIPIGRTDSNQPQHF. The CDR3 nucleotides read TGTGCCAGTAGTATCCCGATCGGTCGGACAGATAGCAATCAGCCCCAGCATTTT.

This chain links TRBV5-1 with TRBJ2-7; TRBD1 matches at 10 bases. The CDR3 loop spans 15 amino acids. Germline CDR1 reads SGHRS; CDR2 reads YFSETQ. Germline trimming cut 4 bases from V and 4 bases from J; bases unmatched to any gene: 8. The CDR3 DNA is TGCGCCAGCAGCCTCTCCGGGACAGGGGAGTACGAGCAGTACTTC. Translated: CASSLSGTGEYEQYF.

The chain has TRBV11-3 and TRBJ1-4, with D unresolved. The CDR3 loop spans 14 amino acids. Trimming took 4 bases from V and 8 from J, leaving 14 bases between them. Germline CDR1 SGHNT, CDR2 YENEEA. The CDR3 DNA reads TGTGCCAGCAGCTCCCTGAAGACCGGGGAAAAACTGTTTTTT. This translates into CASSSLKTGEKLFF.

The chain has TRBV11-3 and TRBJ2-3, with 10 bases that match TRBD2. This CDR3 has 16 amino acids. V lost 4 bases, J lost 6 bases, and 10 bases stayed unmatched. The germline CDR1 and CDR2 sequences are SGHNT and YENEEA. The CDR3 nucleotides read TGTGCCAGCAGCTCCAGGACTAGCGGCAGCTACGATACGCAGTATTTT. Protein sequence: CASSSRTSGSYDTQYF.

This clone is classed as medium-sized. CDR3 sequence reads: CASSTGPQWETQYF. CDR3 coding DNA: TGTGCCAGTAGTACCGGGCCCCAATGGGAGACCCAGTACTTC. The chain combines TRBV19 with TRBJ2-5; D is unresolved. Trimming stripped 4 bases from V and 5 bases from J, with 14 bases between. CDR1 and CDR2 (germline): LNHDA, SQIVND (reference sequence). The CDR3 runs to 14 residues. Full variable domain (outside the CDR3, taken from reference TRBV19 and TRBJ2-5): DGGITQSPKYLFRKEGQNVTLSCEQNLNHDAMYWYRQDPGQGLRLIYYSQIVNDFQKGDIAEGYSVSREKKESFPLTVTSAQKNPTAFYLCASSTGPQWETQYFGPGTRLLVL.

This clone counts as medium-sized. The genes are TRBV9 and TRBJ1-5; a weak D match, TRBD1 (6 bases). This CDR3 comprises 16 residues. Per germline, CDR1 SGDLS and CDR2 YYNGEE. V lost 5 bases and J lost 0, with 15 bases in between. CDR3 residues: CASSEARTVSNQPQHF. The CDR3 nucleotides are TGTGCCAGCAGTGAAGCGCGGACAGTTAGCAATCAGCCCCAGCATTTT.

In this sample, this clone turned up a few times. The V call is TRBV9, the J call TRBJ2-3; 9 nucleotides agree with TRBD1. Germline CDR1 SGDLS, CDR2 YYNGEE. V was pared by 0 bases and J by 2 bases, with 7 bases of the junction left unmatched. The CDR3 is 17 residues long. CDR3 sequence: CASSVALGQGNTDTQYF. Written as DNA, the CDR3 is TGTGCCAGCAGCGTAGCCCTCGGACAGGGGAACACAGATACGCAGTATTTT.

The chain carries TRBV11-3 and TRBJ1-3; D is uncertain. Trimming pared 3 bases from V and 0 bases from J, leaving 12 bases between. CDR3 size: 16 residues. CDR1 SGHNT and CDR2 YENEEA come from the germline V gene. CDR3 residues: CASSLAPASSGNTIYF. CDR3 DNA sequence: TGTGCCAGCAGCTTGGCCCCGGCTAGCTCTGGAAACACCATATATTTT.

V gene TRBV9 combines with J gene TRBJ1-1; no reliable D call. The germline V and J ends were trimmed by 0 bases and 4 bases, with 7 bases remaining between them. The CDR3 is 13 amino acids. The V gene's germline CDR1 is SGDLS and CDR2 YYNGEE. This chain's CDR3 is CASSVGGRTEAFF. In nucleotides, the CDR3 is TGTGCCAGCAGCGTAGGCGGGCGCACTGAAGCTTTCTTT.

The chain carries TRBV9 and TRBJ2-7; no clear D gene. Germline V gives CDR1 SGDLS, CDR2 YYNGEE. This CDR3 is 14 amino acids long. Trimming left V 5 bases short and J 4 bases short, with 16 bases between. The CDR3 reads CASRPDLFAYEQYF. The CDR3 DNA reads TGTGCCAGCAGGCCGGACCTATTTGCTTACGAGCAGTACTTC.

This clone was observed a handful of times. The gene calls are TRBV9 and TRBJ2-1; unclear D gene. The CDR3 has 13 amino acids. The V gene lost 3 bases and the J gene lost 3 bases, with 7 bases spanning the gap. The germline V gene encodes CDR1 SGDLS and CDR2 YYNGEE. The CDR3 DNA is TGTGCCAGCAGCGACCGATTCTACAATGAGCAGTTCTTC. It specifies CASSDRFYNEQFF.

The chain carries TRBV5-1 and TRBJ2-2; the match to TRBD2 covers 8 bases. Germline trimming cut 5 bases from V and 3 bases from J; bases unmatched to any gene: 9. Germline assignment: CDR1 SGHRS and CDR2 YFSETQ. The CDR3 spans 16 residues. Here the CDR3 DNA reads TGCGCCAGCAGGTCATCGGGGGGGTTACACACCGGGGAGCTGTTTTTT. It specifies CASRSSGGLHTGELFF. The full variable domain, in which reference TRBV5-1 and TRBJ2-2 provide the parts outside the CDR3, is KAGVTQTPRYLIKTRGQQVTLSCSPISGHRSVSWYQQTPGQGLQFLFEYFSETQRNKGNFPGRFSGRQFSNSRSEMNVSTLELGDSALYLCASRSSGGLHTGELFFGEGSRLTVL.

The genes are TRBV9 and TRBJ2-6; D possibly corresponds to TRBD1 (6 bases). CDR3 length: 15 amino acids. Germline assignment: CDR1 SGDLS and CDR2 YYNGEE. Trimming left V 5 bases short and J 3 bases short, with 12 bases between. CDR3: CASSPQGVGANVLTF. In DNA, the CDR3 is TGTGCCAGCAGTCCACAGGGCGTTGGGGCCAACGTCCTGACTTTC.

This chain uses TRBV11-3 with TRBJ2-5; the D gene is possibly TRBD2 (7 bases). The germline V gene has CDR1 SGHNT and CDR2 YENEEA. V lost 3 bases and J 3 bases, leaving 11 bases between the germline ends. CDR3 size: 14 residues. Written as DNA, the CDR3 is TGTGCCAGCAGCTTGGGGGCGGGAGAAGAGACCCAGTACTTC. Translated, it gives CASSLGAGEETQYF.

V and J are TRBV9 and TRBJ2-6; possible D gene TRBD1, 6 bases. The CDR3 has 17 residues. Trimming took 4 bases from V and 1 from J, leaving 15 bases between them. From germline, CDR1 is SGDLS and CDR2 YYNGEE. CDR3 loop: CASSPAGQPSGANVLTF. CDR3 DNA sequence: TGTGCCAGCAGCCCTGCTGGACAGCCTTCTGGGGCCAACGTCCTGACTTTC.

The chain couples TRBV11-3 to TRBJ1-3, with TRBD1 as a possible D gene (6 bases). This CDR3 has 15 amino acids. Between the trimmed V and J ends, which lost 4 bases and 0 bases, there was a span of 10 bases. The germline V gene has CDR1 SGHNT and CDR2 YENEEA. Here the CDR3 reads CASSYTRGSGNTIYF. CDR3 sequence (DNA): TGTGCCAGCAGCTACACCAGGGGCTCTGGAAACACCATATATTTT.

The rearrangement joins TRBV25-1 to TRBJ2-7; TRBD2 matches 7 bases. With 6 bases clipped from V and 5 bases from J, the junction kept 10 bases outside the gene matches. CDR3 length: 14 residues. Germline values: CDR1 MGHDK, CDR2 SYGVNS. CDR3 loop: CASSDGLGRDEQYF. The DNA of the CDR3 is TGTGCCAGCAGCGACGGACTTGGGAGGGACGAGCAGTACTTC.